This TCR beta chain was sequenced in a study of blood T cell repertoires in COVID-19. Turning to the study itself: The analysed material was cDNA or gDNA that came from T cells, B-cell-depleted T cells, or PBMCs.

There are 14 residues in the CDR3. CDR1 SNHLY and CDR2 FYNNEI come from the germline V gene. V was cut by 5 bases and J by 0 bases, with 7 bases left in between. Assay: immunoSEQ multiplex PCR; the TCRdb copy retains only in-frame clones and omits some. The sample has under 200,000 clones; approximately 84% are singletons. Enrolled during active infection, Seattle patients were then followed longitudinally. The specimen was peripheral blood. This TCR was recovered from a woman over 75 with COVID-19, enrolled during active disease. V usage is TRBV2 and J usage is TRBJ1-4; D is uncertain. CDR3 nucleotides: TGTGCCAGCAGTTTGCAGACAACTAATGAAAAACTGTTTTTT. This gives the protein CASSLQTTNEKLFF.